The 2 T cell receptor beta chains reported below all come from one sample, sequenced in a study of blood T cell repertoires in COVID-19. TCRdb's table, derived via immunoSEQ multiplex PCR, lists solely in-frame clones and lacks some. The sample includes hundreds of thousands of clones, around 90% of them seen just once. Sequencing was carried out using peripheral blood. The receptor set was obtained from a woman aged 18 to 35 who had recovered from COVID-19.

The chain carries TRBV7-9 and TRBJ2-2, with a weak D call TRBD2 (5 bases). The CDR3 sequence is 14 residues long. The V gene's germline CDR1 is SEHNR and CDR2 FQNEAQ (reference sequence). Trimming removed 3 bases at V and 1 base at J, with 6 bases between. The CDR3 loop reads CASSFRGNTGELFF. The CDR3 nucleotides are TGTGCCAGCAGCTTCCGGGGGAACACCGGGGAGCTGTTTTTT. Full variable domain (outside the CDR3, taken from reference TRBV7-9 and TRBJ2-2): DTGVSQNPRHKITKRGQNVTFRCDPISEHNRLYWYRQTLGQGPEFLTYFQNEAQLEKSRLLSDRFSAERPKGSFSTLEIQRTEQGDSAMYLCASSFRGNTGELFFGEGSRLTVL.

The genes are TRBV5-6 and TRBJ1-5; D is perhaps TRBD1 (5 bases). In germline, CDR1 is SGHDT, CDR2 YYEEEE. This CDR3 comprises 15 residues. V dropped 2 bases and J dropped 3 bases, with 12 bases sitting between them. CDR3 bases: TGTGCCAGCAGCTTTGGGCAGGGCCCCAATCAGCCCCAGCATTTT. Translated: CASSFGQGPNQPQHF.